Listed below are T cell receptor beta chains from one sample, sequenced in a study of T cell responses to AZD1222 COVID-19 vaccine. Sequenced by immunoSEQ multiplex PCR; TCRdb stores in-frame clones only, minus some. The sample gives roughly 140,000 clones, roughly 89% of which show up once; roughly 5% is in the top ten. Specimen: peripheral blood, collected on day 0 of AZD1222 vaccination. The receptors originated from an adult in good health. The CDR3 runs from the conserved cysteine through the conserved F or W. The order of the fields is V gene, J gene, clone size, D gene, CDR3 DNA, CDR3 protein. The D gene is left open where the match is weak. The listing skips clone size in some rows; elsewhere it reads once, few, many or a size class.

TRBV4-2,TRBJ2-2,NA,NA,TGTGCCAGCAGCCAAGGGACTGAGGGCACCGGGGAGCTGTTTTTT,CASSQGTEGTGELFF
TRBV6-1,TRBJ2-3,NA,TRBD2,TGTGCCAGCAGTGCGCCGGGACTAGCGGTCTCTAGCACAGATACGCAGTATTTT,CASSAPGLAVSSTDTQYF
TRBV11-2,TRBJ2-3,NA,NA,TGTGCCAGCAGATTTACTAGCAGCACAGATACGCAGTATTTT,CASRFTSSTDTQYF
TRBV2,TRBJ1-5,NA,NA,TGTGCCAGCAGTGAATTCGCAGGGAGGACGGGCAATCAGCCCCAGCATTTT,CASSEFAGRTGNQPQHF
TRBV6-5,TRBJ2-7,few,NA,TGTGCCAGCAGTTACTCTCCTAGCGTGGGGGAGCAGTACTTC,CASSYSPSVGEQYF
TRBV5-5,TRBJ1-1,NA,NA,TGTGCCAGCAGCTTCCACGATATGAACACTGAAGCTTTCTTT,CASSFHDMNTEAFF
TRBV5-6,TRBJ1-1,NA,NA,TGTGCCAGCAGCTTCCGGGGGCGGGTAGCTTTCTTT,CASSFRGRVAFF
TRBV18,TRBJ1-2,NA,TRBD1,TGTGCCAGCTCGGACAGGGAATCTGATGGCTACACCTTC,CASSDRESDGYTF
TRBV5-1,TRBJ2-7,NA,NA,TGCGCCAGCAGCCTGCAAGACATGACGAACTACGAGCAGTACTTC,CASSLQDMTNYEQYF
TRBV7-2,TRBJ2-7,NA,TRBD1,TGTGCCAGCAGCTTAGCCTTGGACAGGACGGGCGAGCAGTACTTC,CASSLALDRTGEQYF
TRBV12-3/TRBV12-4,TRBJ1-6,NA,NA,TGTGCCAGCAGTTTAAACCGGGGGACCGTCCACTTT,CASSLNRGTVHF
TRBV27,TRBJ1-5,NA,NA,TGTGCCAGCAGTTTATTTCGTCTAGAGGGCAATCAGCCCCAGCATTTT,CASSLFRLEGNQPQHF
TRBV19,TRBJ2-7,NA,NA,TGTGCCAGTCGACAGACCCTAAGCTCCTACGAGCAGTACTTC,CASRQTLSSYEQYF
TRBV11-2,TRBJ2-3,NA,TRBD2,TGTGCCAGCAGCTACCGGGGGACTAGCGGAGAGGGGTGGACAGATACGCAGTATTTT,CASSYRGTSGEGWTDTQYF
TRBV19,TRBJ2-7,NA,NA,TGTGCCAGCAGCCCGACCGGGACCCCCTGGAACGAGCAGTACTTC,CASSPTGTPWNEQYF
TRBV29-1,TRBJ2-4,NA,NA,TGCAGCGTTGAACTAGCAGAAAACATTCAGTACTTC,CSVELAENIQYF
TRBV27,TRBJ1-5,NA,NA,TGTGCCAGCAGTTCCGCGAATAGCAATCAGCCCCAGCATTTT,CASSSANSNQPQHF
TRBV3-1/TRBV3-2,TRBJ2-5,NA,TRBD2,TGTGCCAGCAGCCAAGGGCAACTGGCGGGAGGGCCGGAGACCCAGTACTTC,CASSQGQLAGGPETQYF
TRBV10-3,TRBJ2-7,NA,NA,TGTGCCATCAGTGAGTCTGGGGCGTACTCCTACGAGCAGTACTTC,CAISESGAYSYEQYF
TRBV19,TRBJ1-1,NA,NA,TGTGCCAGTAGTATGGGACCCTTTGAGGGAGGGCACACTGAAGCTTTCTTT,CASSMGPFEGGHTEAFF
TRBV15,TRBJ1-2,NA,NA,TGTGCCACCAGCAGAGTGAACAGACCTAGTAACTATGGCTACACCTTC,CATSRVNRPSNYGYTF
TRBV4-3,TRBJ2-3,NA,TRBD1,TGCGCCAGCAGCCCAGACAGGGGGCGGACAGATACGCAGTATTTT,CASSPDRGRTDTQYF
TRBV6-5,TRBJ1-5,NA,NA,TGTGCCAGCAGTTACTCGAGAGGGGATAGCAATCAGCCCCTGCATTTT,CASSYSRGDSNQPLHF
TRBV27,TRBJ2-7,NA,TRBD2,TGTGCCAGCAGTTCCCCCTCGCGGGGGGCCTACGAGCAGTACTTC,CASSSPSRGAYEQYF
TRBV10-3,TRBJ2-1,NA,TRBD2,TGTGCCATCAGTCCAACGCCACCGACTAGCGGGAGATTTGAGCAGTTCTTC,CAISPTPPTSGRFEQFF
TRBV4-1,TRBJ1-1,few,NA,TGCGCCAGCAGCCAAGTATTACGGCGGACGAACACTGAAGCTTTCTTT,CASSQVLRRTNTEAFF
TRBV28,TRBJ2-1,NA,NA,TGTGCCAGCAGTTTTAGGGGTTTAGGCAATGAGCAGTTCTTC,CASSFRGLGNEQFF
TRBV18,TRBJ2-5,NA,NA,TGTGCCAGCTCCCTCGGGCCAGGCCCGAAAGAGACCCAGTACTTC,CASSLGPGPKETQYF